This TCR beta chain emerged from a study of brain metastases from non-small cell lung cancer. Some clones are missing from TCRdb's copy, which holds only in-frame ones; the method was immunoSEQ multiplex PCR. Here the sample spans fewer than 9,500 clones, roughly 80% being singletons. V lost 0 bases, J lost 4 bases, and 7 bases lay in between. This CDR3 comprises 14 residues. Germline assignment: CDR1 SGHVS and CDR2 FNYEAQ. This clone was seen just once. Its antigen is unknown. Study results and limitations: Paired brain metastases and primary tumors largely shared TCR repertoires. T-cell infiltration was lower in brain metastases than primaries (P < 0.001). Compared with their matched primary tumors, approximately 64% of brain metastases showed expanded T-cell clones.

This clonotype was sampled from a donor aged 40 or over with non-small cell lung cancer. The chain couples TRBV7-6 to TRBJ1-3, with a weak D call TRBD1 (5 bases). Sequenced sample: primary lung tumor tissue. CDR3 nucleotides: TGTGCCAGCAGCTTAGCGGGGGAAGGAAACACCATATATTTT. Its translation is CASSLAGEGNTIYF.